This paragraph reports one TCR beta chain. As yet, its antigen is unknown. The sampling schedule covered blood at baseline, cycle 4 day 1, and cycle 7 day 1. Profiled with immunoSEQ multiplex PCR; TCRdb holds only in-frame clones, not every one. The table includes some 90,000 clones, about 89% detected once. This entry comes from a study of OX40 agonist ivuxolimab in advanced cancers. The study's findings and limits: Relative to CD4+ cells, CD8+ T cells on average had more expanded clones. Both CD4+ and CD8+ T cell populations in blood had undergone clonal expansion by week 6 at 0.1 to 3.0 mg/kg.

The TCR was taken from an adult with an advanced solid tumor such as melanoma, head and neck, liver or kidney cancer. The sequencing used CD4+ or CD8+ T cells sorted from blood, collected in a trial of the OX40 agonist ivuxolimab.

CDR3 residues: CASSGFNSGSVAKNIQYF. CDR3 sequence (DNA): TGCGCCAGCAGTGGTTTCAATAGCGGGAGTGTAGCCAAAAACATTCAGTACTTC. The chain links TRBV10-2 to TRBJ2-4; TRBD2 matches at 9 bases. Germline V gene lookup returns CDR1 WSHSY and CDR2 SAAADI. After removal of 4 bases from V and 0 bases from J, the junction contained 10 bases not matched to a gene. CDR3 length: 18 residues.